The source of this T cell receptor (beta chain) is a study of T cell repertoires in cytomegalovirus infection. As concerns this clonotype: No antigen is known for it.

Whole-study results and caveats: Summed frequency of shared TCR beta families picked out CMV carriers who also had the relevant HLA.

From the reads, TCRdb called clonotypes with MiXCR, one entry per CDR3 protein. This table has around 100,000 distinct CDR3 sequences, around a quarter appearing once. There are 15 residues in the CDR3. Losses at the gene ends were 6 bases for V and 2 bases for J; bases not matched to a gene: 8. This receptor was obtained from a human donor in good health (CMV status not recorded). Some clones in this sample may be carry-over from other donors' samples. The sample was CD8+ T cells from PBMCs. This chain uses TRBV12-3 or TRBV12-4 with TRBJ2-7; the match to TRBD2 covers 9 bases. The CDR3 DNA reads TGTGCCAGCAGCTATAGTGGCGGGAGGGCCTACGAGCAGTACTTC. It specifies CASSYSGGRAYEQYF.